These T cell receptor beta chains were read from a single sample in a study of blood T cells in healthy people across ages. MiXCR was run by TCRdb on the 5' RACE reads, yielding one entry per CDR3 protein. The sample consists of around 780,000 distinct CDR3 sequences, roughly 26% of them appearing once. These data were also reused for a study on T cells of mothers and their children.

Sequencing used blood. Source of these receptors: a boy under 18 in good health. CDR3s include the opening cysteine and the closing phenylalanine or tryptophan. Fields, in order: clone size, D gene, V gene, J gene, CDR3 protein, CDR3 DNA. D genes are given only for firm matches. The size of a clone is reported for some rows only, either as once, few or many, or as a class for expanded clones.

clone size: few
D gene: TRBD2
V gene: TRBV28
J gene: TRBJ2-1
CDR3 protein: CASSLPLAGDNEQFF
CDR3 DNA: TGTGCCAGCAGTTTGCCCCTAGCGGGGGACAATGAGCAGTTCTTC

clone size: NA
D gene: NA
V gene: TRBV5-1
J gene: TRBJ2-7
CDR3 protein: CASSLGVRYYEQYF
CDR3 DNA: TGCGCCAGCAGCTTGGGGGTTCGGTACTACGAGCAGTACTTC

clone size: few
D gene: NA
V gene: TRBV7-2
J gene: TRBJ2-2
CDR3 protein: CASPGGGANTGELFF
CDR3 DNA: TGTGCCAGCCCAGGCGGGGGCGCGAACACCGGGGAGCTGTTTTTT

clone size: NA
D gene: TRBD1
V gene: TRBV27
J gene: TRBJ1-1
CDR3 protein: CASSPHNRGYDTEAFF
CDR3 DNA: TGTGCCAGCAGTCCGCATAACAGGGGATATGACACTGAAGCTTTCTTT

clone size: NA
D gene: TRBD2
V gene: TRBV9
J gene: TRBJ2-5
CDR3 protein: CASSVGMAGGQETQYF
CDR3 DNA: TGTGCCAGCAGCGTAGGTATGGCGGGGGGGCAGGAGACCCAGTACTTC

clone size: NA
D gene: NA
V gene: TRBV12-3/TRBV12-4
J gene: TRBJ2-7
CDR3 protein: CASSFRGWGYEQYF
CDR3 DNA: TGTGCCAGCAGTTTTCGGGGTTGGGGGTACGAGCAGTACTTC

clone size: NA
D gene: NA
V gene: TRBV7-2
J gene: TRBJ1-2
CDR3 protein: CASSLGGDANGYTF
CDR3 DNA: TGTGCCAGCAGCTTAGGGGGGGACGCCAATGGCTACACCTTC

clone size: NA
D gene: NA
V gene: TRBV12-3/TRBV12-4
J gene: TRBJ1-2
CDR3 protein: CASSPGVLYGYTF
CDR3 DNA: TGTGCCAGCAGTCCGGGAGTCCTCTATGGCTACACCTTC

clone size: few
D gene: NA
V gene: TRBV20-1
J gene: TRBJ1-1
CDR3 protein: CSARLGPPNTEAFF
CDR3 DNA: TGCAGTGCTAGGTTAGGGCCACCGAACACTGAAGCTTTCTTT

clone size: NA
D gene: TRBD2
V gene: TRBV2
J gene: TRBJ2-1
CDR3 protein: CASSELLAGSYNEQFF
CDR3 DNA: TGTGCCAGCAGTGAACTGCTAGCGGGCTCCTACAATGAGCAGTTCTTC

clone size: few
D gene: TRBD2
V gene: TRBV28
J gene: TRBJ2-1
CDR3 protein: CASSYPSGGGPYNEQFF
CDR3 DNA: TGTGCCAGCAGTTACCCTTCGGGGGGAGGGCCGTACAATGAGCAGTTCTTC

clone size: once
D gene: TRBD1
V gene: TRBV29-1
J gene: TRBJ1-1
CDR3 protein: CSVELPGGETFF
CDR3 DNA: TGCAGCGTTGAATTGCCAGGGGGGGAAACTTTCTTT

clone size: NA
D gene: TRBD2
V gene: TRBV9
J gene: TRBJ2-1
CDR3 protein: CASSVNFLAGASSYNEQFF
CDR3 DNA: TGTGCCAGCAGCGTAAATTTTCTAGCGGGGGCCAGCTCCTACAATGAGCAGTTCTTC

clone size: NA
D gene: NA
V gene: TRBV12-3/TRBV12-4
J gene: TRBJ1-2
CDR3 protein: CASSFPTGHYGYTF
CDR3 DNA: TGTGCCAGCAGTTTCCCCACAGGGCACTATGGCTACACCTTC

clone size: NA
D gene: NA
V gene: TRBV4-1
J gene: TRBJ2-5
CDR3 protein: CASSQGPWDRQETQYF
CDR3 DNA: TGCGCCAGCAGCCAGGGCCCTTGGGACCGCCAAGAGACCCAGTACTTC

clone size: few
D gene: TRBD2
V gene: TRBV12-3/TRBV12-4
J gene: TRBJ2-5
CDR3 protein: CASSLALRASGGSQETQYF
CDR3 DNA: TGTGCCAGCAGTTTAGCGCTAAGGGCTAGCGGGGGGAGCCAAGAGACCCAGTACTTC

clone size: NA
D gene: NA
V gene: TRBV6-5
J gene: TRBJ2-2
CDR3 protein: CASSYSRPRGTGELFF
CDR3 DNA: TGTGCCAGCAGTTACTCCAGGCCTCGGGGGACCGGGGAGCTGTTTTTT

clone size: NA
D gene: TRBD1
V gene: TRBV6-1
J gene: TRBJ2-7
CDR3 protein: CASSERDRGPEQYF
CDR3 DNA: TGTGCCAGCAGTGAAAGGGACAGGGGACCCGAGCAGTACTTC